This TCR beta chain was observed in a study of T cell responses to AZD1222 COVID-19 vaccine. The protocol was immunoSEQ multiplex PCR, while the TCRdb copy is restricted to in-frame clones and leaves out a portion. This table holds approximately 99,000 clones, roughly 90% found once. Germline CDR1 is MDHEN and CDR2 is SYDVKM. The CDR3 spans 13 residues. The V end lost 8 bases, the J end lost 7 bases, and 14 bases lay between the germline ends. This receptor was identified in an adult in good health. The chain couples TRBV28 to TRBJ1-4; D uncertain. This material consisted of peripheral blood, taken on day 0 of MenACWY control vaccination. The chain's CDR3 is CASLILGGEKLFF. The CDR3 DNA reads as TGTGCCAGCCTAATCTTGGGAGGTGAAAAACTGTTTTTT.